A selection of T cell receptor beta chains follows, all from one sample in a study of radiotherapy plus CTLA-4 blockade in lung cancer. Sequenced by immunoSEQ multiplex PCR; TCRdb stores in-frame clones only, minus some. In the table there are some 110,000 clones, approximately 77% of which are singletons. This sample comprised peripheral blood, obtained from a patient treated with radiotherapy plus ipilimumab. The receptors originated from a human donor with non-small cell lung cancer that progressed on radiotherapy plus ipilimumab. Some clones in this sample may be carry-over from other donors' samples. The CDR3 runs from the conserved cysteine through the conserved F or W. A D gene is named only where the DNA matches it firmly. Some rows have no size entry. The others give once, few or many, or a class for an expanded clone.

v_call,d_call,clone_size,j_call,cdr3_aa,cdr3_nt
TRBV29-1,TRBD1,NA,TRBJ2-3,CSVFRGKSDTQYF,TGCAGCGTATTCAGGGGGAAGTCAGATACGCAGTATTTT
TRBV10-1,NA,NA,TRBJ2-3,CASRLTEAGSGEAVITDTQYF,TGCGCCAGCAGACTAACAGAGGCTGGCAGCGGCGAAGCTGTCATCACAGATACGCAGTATTTT
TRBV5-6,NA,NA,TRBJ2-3,CASSQRTDTQYF,TGTGCCAGCAGCCAACGCACAGATACGCAGTATTTT
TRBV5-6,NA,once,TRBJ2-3,CASSHSGWGRDTQYF,TGTGCCAGCAGCCACTCAGGGTGGGGACGGGATACGCAGTATTTT
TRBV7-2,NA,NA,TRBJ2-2,CASSPPQAQVYYTGELFF,TGTGCCAGCAGCCCCCCTCAAGCACAGGTGTATTACACCGGGGAGCTGTTTTTT
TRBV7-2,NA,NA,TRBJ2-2,CASSFYGELFF,TGTGCCAGCAGCTTTTATGGGGAGCTGTTTTTT
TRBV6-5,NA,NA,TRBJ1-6,CASSYSIGGGRPLHF,TGTGCCAGCAGTTACTCGATCGGGGGGGGCAGGCCCCTCCACTTT
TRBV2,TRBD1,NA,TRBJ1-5,CASSEGTGTRNQPQHF,TGTGCCAGCAGTGAAGGGACAGGGACCCGCAATCAGCCCCAGCATTTT
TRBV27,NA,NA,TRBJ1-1,CASSSGLGIGTEAFF,TGTGCCAGCAGTTCAGGGTTGGGGATTGGCACTGAAGCTTTCTTT
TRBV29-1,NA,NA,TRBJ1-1,CSALRQPNTEAFF,TGCAGCGCCCTCAGACAGCCGAACACTGAAGCTTTCTTT
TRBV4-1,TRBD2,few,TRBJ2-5,CASSQTQAGGLETQYF,TGCGCCAGCAGCCAAACCCAAGCGGGGGGGCTCGAGACCCAGTACTTC
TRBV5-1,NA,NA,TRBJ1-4,CASSSQGGEKLFF,TGCGCCAGCAGCTCCCAAGGAGGGGAAAAACTGTTTTTT
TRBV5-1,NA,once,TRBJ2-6,CASSGGTGSSGANVLTF,TGCGCCAGCAGCGGCGGGACGGGTAGCTCTGGGGCCAACGTCCTGACTTTC
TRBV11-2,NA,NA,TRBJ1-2,CASSLERYGEVTSYGYTF,TGTGCCAGCAGCTTAGAAAGATACGGTGAAGTTACTTCCTATGGCTACACCTTC
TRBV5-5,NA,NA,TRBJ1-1,CASSLQANTEAFF,TGTGCCAGCAGCTTACAGGCAAACACTGAAGCTTTCTTT
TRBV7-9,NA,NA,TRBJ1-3,CASVGNTIYF,TGTGCCAGCGTCGGAAACACCATATATTTT
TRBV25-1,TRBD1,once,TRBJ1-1,CASIKQGSNTEAFF,TGTGCCAGCATTAAACAGGGGTCGAACACTGAAGCTTTCTTT
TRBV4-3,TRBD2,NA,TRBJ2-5,CASSHSGTSGGAETQYF,TGCGCCAGCAGCCATTCCGGGACTAGCGGGGGGGCGGAGACCCAGTACTTC
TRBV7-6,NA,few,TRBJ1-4,CASSLEVGAEKLFF,TGTGCCAGCAGCTTAGAAGTGGGGGCTGAAAAACTGTTTTTT
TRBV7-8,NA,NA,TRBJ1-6,CASSPRGRGRGNSPLHF,TGTGCCAGCAGCCCACGGGGGAGGGGACGGGGAAATTCACCCCTCCACTTT
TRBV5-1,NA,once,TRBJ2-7,CASSLDWFLRGGKPDTYEQYF,TGCGCCAGCAGCTTGGATTGGTTCCTCAGGGGAGGTAAACCCGACACCTACGAGCAGTACTTT
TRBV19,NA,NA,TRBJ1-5,CASSSTGRGPQHF,TGTGCCAGTAGTAGTACAGGGAGAGGGCCCCAGCATTTT
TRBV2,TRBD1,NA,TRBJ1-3,CASRDRGNTIYF,TGTGCCAGCCGGGACAGAGGAAACACCATATATTTT
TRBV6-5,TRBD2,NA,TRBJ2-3,CASSRSGGAADTQYF,TGTGCCAGCAGCAGGAGCGGGGGGGCGGCAGATACGCAGTATTTT
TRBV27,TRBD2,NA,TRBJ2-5,CASSSRGGLTQYF,TGTGCCAGCAGTTCACGGGGGGGGTTGACCCAGTACTTC
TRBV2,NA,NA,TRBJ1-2,CASSEAERFYGYTF,TGTGCCAGCAGTGAAGCGGAGAGATTCTATGGCTACACCTTC
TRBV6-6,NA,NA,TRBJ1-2,CASSNHPESYGYTF,TGTGCCAGCAGTAATCACCCCGAAAGCTATGGCTACACCTTC
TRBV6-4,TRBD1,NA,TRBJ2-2,CASSDGQGDTGELFF,TGTGCCAGCAGTGACGGACAGGGGGACACCGGGGAGCTGTTTTTT
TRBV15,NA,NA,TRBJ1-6,CATSRDRRRVLNSPLHF,TGTGCCACCAGCAGAGACCGGAGGCGGGTCCTCAATTCACCCCTCCACTTT
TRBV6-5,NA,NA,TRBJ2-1,CASSFWGEQFF,TGTGCCAGCAGTTTCTGGGGTGAGCAGTTCTTC
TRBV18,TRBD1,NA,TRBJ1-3,CASSPRTGGNTIYF,TGTGCCAGCTCACCACGGACAGGCGGAAACACCATATATTTT
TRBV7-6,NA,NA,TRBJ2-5,CASSLPRFQETQYF,TGTGCCAGCAGCTTACCGAGATTCCAAGAGACCCAGTACTTC
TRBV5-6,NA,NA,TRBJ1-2,CASSFWEGTYGYTF,TGTGCCAGCAGCTTTTGGGAGGGGACCTATGGCTACACCTTC
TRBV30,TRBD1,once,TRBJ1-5,CASDRVFRPDQPQHF,TGTGCATCAGACAGGGTCTTCCGTCCCGATCAGCCCCAGCATTTT
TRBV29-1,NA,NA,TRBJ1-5,CSVGGSPGNQPQHF,TGCAGCGTTGGGGGATCCCCTGGCAATCAGCCCCAGCATTTT
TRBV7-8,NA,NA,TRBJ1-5,CASSLGRNQPQHF,TGTGCCAGCAGCTTAGGAAGAAATCAGCCCCAGCATTTT
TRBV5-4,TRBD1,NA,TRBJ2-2,CASSPRDRGRGGELFF,TGTGCCAGCAGCCCCCGGGACAGGGGGCGAGGCGGGGAGCTGTTTTTT
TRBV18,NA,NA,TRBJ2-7,CASSPRDPQLGEQYF,TGTGCCAGCTCACCACGGGACCCCCAATTGGGGGAGCAGTACTTC
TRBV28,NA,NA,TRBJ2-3,CASSSSVMSSTDTQYF,TGTGCCAGCAGTAGTTCCGTCATGAGTAGCACAGATACGCAGTATTTT
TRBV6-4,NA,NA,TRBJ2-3,CASSGGRAGDTQYF,TGTGCCAGCAGCGGAGGTAGGGCCGGCGATACGCAGTATTTT
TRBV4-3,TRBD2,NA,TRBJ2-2,CASSQVILAGGANTGELFF,TGCGCCAGCAGCCAAGTGATCCTAGCGGGGGGTGCGAACACCGGGGAGCTGTTTTTT
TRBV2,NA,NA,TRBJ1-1,CASKLDSPRGGEAFF,TGTGCCAGCAAACTGGACAGCCCTAGGGGTGGGGAAGCTTTCTTT
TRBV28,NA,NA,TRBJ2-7,CASSFGGWRFYEQYF,TGTGCCAGCAGTTTCGGCGGTTGGCGGTTCTACGAGCAGTACTTC
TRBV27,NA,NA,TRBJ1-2,CASSLAPGGRRGYTF,TGTGCCAGCAGTTTGGCCCCGGGGGGGAGGCGTGGCTACACCTTC
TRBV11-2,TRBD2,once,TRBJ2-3,CASSRGWAGTSGDTQYF,TGTGCCAGCAGCCGTGGCTGGGCCGGGACTAGCGGGGATACGCAGTATTTT
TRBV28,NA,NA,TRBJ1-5,CASSLWGYSGESNQPQHF,TGTGCCAGCAGTTTGTGGGGTTATAGCGGAGAGAGCAATCAGCCCCAGCATTTT
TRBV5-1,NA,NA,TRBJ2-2,CASSFIGGPTNTGELFF,TGCGCCAGCAGCTTTATCGGGGGGCCCACGAACACCGGGGAGCTGTTTTTT
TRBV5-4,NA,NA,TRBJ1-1,CASSLAGGQAEAFF,TGTGCCAGCAGCTTGGCGGGGGGTCAGGCTGAAGCTTTCTTT
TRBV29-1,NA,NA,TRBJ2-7,CSVVPSSSYEQYF,TGCAGCGTTGTTCCTAGTAGCTCCTACGAGCAGTACTTC
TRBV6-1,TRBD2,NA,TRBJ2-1,CASSVETSGKYEQFF,TGTGCCAGCAGTGTTGAGACTAGCGGGAAGTATGAGCAGTTCTTC
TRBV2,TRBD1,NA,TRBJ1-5,CASSSRQGGYQPQHF,TGTGCCAGCAGCTCCCGACAGGGGGGGTATCAGCCCCAGCATTTT